This TCR beta chain was sequenced in a study of memory CD4+ T cells and cytomegalovirus serostatus. Study as a whole: Healthy Belgian adult donors included several CMV-positive and some 24 CMV-negative people.

Regarding the study as a whole: CD4+ memory repertoires contained about two fifths of the roughly 160 reported CMV TCRbeta sequences. A US-trained random forest predicted CMV serostatus with median AUC roughly 0.91.

TCRdb's copy holds only in-frame clones and misses some; the assay was immunoSEQ multiplex PCR. The data show 50,000 or so clones, approximately 80% seen once. Looked up from germline, CDR1 is SSHAT and CDR2 is FNYEAQ (reference sequence). The length of the CDR3 is 16 residues. About this clone: What it binds is unknown. Relative to the germline gene, one junction end is altered; a read error may explain this.

Single viable CD3+CD4+CD8-CD45RO+ cells were sorted as the memory CD4+ T cells. The rearrangement links TRBV7-7 to TRBJ2-5; 9 bases match TRBD2. Sequenced: memory CD4+ T cells from blood. This sequence originates from an adult in good health and CMV-seronegative. DNA for the CDR3: TGTGCTAGCAGCTTGGGGGGAGCGGGGGGATCGGAGACCCAGTACTTC. It encodes CASSLGGAGGSETQYF.